The entry that follows covers one TCR beta chain sequence. Its cognate antigen is unknown. The data were obtained in a study of graft-versus-host responses after intestinal transplantation. Across the study: Anti-thymocyte globulin induction preceded about three years of tacrolimus and steroid maintenance in all recipients.

Looked up from germline, CDR1 is MDHEN and CDR2 is SYDVKM. V shed 7 bases and J shed 5 bases, with 23 bases lying between them. The CDR3 is 17 amino acids. Only in-frame clones appear in the TCRdb table, and some are missing; sequencing was by immunoSEQ multiplex PCR. The sample consists of about 98,000 clones, around 86% of them appearing once. Study-wide points: Clonal ratios of graft-versus-host to host-versus-graft in allografts were high for patients exhibiting graft-donor T cell macrochimerism. Early post-transplant declines in HvG were associated with peak levels of circulating GvH clones. GvH clonotypes were identified within recipient marrow, with a subset emerging first in ileum or blood.

The source is a human patient who received an intestinal transplant, so some T cells may come from the graft donor. V is TRBV28 and J is TRBJ2-2; D is unresolved. Sequences were derived from PBMCs, sampled 255 days after intestinal transplant. The CDR3 spells CASTYRVGKGYTGELFF. In DNA, the CDR3 is TGTGCCAGCACCTATAGGGTGGGAAAAGGTTATACCGGGGAGCTGTTTTTT.